A selection of T cell receptor beta chains follows, all from one sample in a study of control samples from healthy donors and cancer patients. The repertoire was sequenced with immunoSEQ multiplex PCR; TCRdb's copy has only in-frame clones and lacks some. The sample lists roughly 100,000 clones, roughly four fifths occurring once. Sequencing was performed on blood. The receptor set was obtained from a woman aged 45 to 65 in good health. Each CDR3 is given with its conserved first and last residue. Each record gives: clone size, V gene, J gene, D gene, CDR3 protein, CDR3 DNA. The D gene is left open where the match is weak. The size entry is marked missing in some rows and otherwise reads once, few, many or a size class.

-	TRBV9	TRBJ2-5	-	CASSVRQDQETQYF	TGTGCCAGCAGCGTTAGGCAGGACCAAGAGACCCAGTACTTC
-	TRBV28	TRBJ1-1	TRBD1	CANSPGGQLNTEAFF	TGTGCCAACAGTCCGGGGGGACAGTTGAACACTGAAGCTTTCTTT
-	TRBV6-5	TRBJ1-5	-	CASSNRVGNQPQHF	TGTGCCAGCAGTAACAGGGTGGGCAATCAGCCCCAGCATTTT
-	TRBV14	TRBJ1-1	-	CASSQDLGGTAFF	TGTGCCAGCAGCCAAGATTTGGGCGGGACAGCTTTCTTT
-	TRBV28	TRBJ1-4	-	CASSPQGYRNEKLFF	TGTGCCAGCAGTCCCCAGGGTTATCGTAATGAAAAACTGTTTTTT
-	TRBV6-4	TRBJ2-1	-	CASSDAPGLQPFF	TGTGCCAGCAGTGACGCTCCGGGTCTTCAACCCTTCTTC
-	TRBV10-1	TRBJ1-2	-	CASSSKESDYGYTF	TGCGCCAGCAGCTCAAAGGAATCTGACTATGGCTACACCTTC
-	TRBV7-8	TRBJ1-4	-	CASSLGPGRANEKLFF	TGTGCCAGCAGCTTAGGGCCGGGACGGGCTAATGAAAAACTGTTTTTT
-	TRBV4-3	TRBJ1-2	-	CASSQGTNGVYGYTF	TGCGCCAGCAGCCAAGGTACCAACGGGGTCTATGGCTACACCTTC
few	TRBV27	TRBJ2-5	TRBD1	CASSPRWDSQETQYF	TGTGCCAGCAGCCCGAGATGGGACAGTCAAGAGACCCAGTACTTC
once	TRBV5-1	TRBJ2-7	TRBD1	CASSLGGGTGVDYEQYF	TGCGCCAGCAGCTTGGGAGGGGGGACAGGGGTAGACTACGAGCAGTACTTC
-	TRBV5-4	TRBJ2-2	TRBD2	CASSQQRGANTGELFF	TGTGCCAGCAGCCAACAGCGGGGGGCGAACACCGGGGAGCTGTTTTTT
-	TRBV28	TRBJ1-3	-	CASFTGGTGNTIYF	TGTGCCAGCTTTACGGGAGGAACTGGAAACACCATATATTTT
-	TRBV15	TRBJ1-2	-	CATSSSGYGYTF	TGTGCCACCAGCAGTTCAGGGTATGGCTACACCTTC
few	TRBV4-1	TRBJ2-1	TRBD2	CASSQGSGVSYNEQFF	TGCGCCAGCAGCCAGGGTAGCGGGGTCTCCTACAATGAGCAGTTCTTC
once	TRBV9	TRBJ2-5	TRBD1	CASSIAPTGGAQTQYF	TGTGCCAGCAGCATCGCCCCAACAGGGGGCGCCCAGACCCAGTACTTC
few	TRBV9	TRBJ1-6	-	CASSVAGNSPLHF	TGTGCCAGCAGCGTAGCGGGGAATTCACCCCTCCACTTT
once	TRBV5-4	TRBJ2-5	TRBD2	CASSLGRLAGVETQYF	TGTGCCAGCAGCTTGGGGAGACTAGCGGGGGTGGAGACCCAGTACTTC
-	TRBV11-2	TRBJ1-1	-	CASSLERGTEAFF	TGTGCCAGCAGCTTAGAAAGGGGGACTGAAGCTTTCTTT
-	TRBV7-7	TRBJ1-1	TRBD1	CASSTDRGTEAFF	TGTGCTAGCAGCACGGACAGGGGGACTGAAGCTTTCTTT
-	TRBV5-5	TRBJ1-2	TRBD1	CASSRPAFDRVVSYGYTF	TGTGCCAGCAGCCGTCCCGCTTTCGACAGGGTGGTGAGCTATGGCTACACCTTC
-	TRBV7-2	TRBJ2-3	-	CASSLDLGAVTDTQYF	TGTGCCAGCAGCTTAGATTTGGGGGCCGTCACAGATACGCAGTATTTT
few	TRBV3-1/TRBV3-2	TRBJ2-1	TRBD1	CASSQNRDRDPFTAGNEQFF	TGTGCCAGCAGCCAGAATAGGGACAGGGACCCCTTCACAGCAGGGAATGAGCAGTTCTTC
once	TRBV7-3	TRBJ2-2	TRBD2	CASSARTSSGELFF	TGTGCCAGCAGCGCCCGGACTAGCTCCGGGGAGCTGTTTTTT
-	TRBV11-3	TRBJ2-5	TRBD2	CASSPSTSLARETQYF	TGTGCCAGCAGCCCATCGACTAGCCTAGCTCGTGAGACCCAGTACTTC
once	TRBV5-6	TRBJ2-5	-	CASSLVGSTETQYF	TGTGCCAGCAGCTTGGTTGGGTCTACGGAGACCCAGTACTTC
-	TRBV7-9	TRBJ2-1	TRBD1	CAKGAVGQGTNEQFF	TGTGCCAAGGGAGCCGTGGGACAGGGGACCAATGAGCAGTTCTTC
-	TRBV28	TRBJ1-5	-	CASSLIGMGNQPQHF	TGTGCCAGCAGTTTGATAGGGATGGGCAATCAGCCCCAGCATTTT
-	TRBV4-2	TRBJ1-6	-	CASSQDRDLSFAPLHF	TGTGCCAGCAGCCAAGACCGGGACTTATCGTTTGCACCCCTCCACTTT